The 5 T cell receptor beta chains below all came from one sample that was sequenced in a study of CD8+CD57+ T cells in acquired aplastic anemia. Researchers used genomic DNA as the template to profile TCR beta VDJ and CDR3. TCRdb re-called the reads through MiXCR, storing one row per CDR3 protein. The data contain hundreds of thousands of distinct CDR3 sequences, roughly 68% of them seen just once; the ten biggest clones take up 3% to 5%. Sequencing was done on a sample of sorted CD4+, CD8+, or CD8+CD57+ T cells (not recorded which) from PBMCs. These receptors all come from a human donor in good health, serving as a control.

A word on this clonotype: This likely comes from a read error, as the CDR3 has no conserved phenylalanine or tryptophan at its end. The limits of the CDR3 on the DNA are not certain, so only TCRdb's listed CDR3 is given. The chain links TRBV7-2 to TRBJ2-7; whether TRBD1, the table's D call, matches the DNA was not checked. The CDR3 length equals 8 residues, ends included. Germline V gene sequence: CDR1 SGHTA, CDR2 FQGNSA. The CDR3 reads CASSQRQG.

This chain links TRBV12-3 or TRBV12-4 with TRBJ1-1; TRBD1 aligns across 8 bases. The CDR3 is 17 amino acids. V lost 6 bases to trimming and J lost 1 base; unmatched junction nucleotides: 13. The CDR3 nucleotides are TGTGCCAGCAGACGCTTGACAGGGGACGATGCGAACACTGAAGCTTTCTTT. Amino acids: CASRRLTGDDANTEAFF.

The chain links TRBV5-1 to TRBJ1-5, with 7 bases aligning to TRBD1. The CDR3 consists of 13 residues. Trimming took 0 bases from V and 12 from J; bases not matched to a gene: 6. Germline CDR1 and CDR2: SGHRS and YFSETQ. CDR3 protein: CASSLGPGGDQHF. CDR3 nucleotide sequence: TGCGCCAGCAGCTTGGGTCCAGGGGGGGACCAGCATTTT.

A remark on this clonotype: The junction and the germline gene differ at one end; a read error may be behind it. The chain joins TRBV5-1 to TRBJ1-1; possible D gene TRBD1, 5 bases. The V gene's germline CDR1 is SGHRS and CDR2 YFSETQ. The CDR3 sequence is 11 residues long. CDR3 region: CASSLAQVNTF. In nucleotides, the CDR3 is TGCGCCAGCAGCTTGGCACAGGTGAACACCTTT. Drawing the rest from reference TRBV5-1 and TRBJ1-1, the complete variable domain is KAGVTQTPRYLIKTRGQQVTLSCSPISGHRSVSWYQQTPGQGLQFLFEYFSETQRNKGNFPGRFSGRQFSNSRSEMNVSTLELGDSALYLCASSLAQVNTFGQGTRLTVV.

As for this clonotype: Without the conserved terminal phenylalanine or tryptophan, this CDR3 likely stems from a read error. The DNA is omitted, as the CDR3 cannot be located on it reliably, and the CDR3 follows TCRdb's listing. The CDR3 is CASSRTGNTEAFFGQ. V gene TRBV7-2 combines with J gene TRBJ2-3; the D call TRBD1 from the table was never checked on the DNA. The CDR3 has 15 amino acids, counting both end residues. Germline values: CDR1 SGHTA, CDR2 FQGNSA.